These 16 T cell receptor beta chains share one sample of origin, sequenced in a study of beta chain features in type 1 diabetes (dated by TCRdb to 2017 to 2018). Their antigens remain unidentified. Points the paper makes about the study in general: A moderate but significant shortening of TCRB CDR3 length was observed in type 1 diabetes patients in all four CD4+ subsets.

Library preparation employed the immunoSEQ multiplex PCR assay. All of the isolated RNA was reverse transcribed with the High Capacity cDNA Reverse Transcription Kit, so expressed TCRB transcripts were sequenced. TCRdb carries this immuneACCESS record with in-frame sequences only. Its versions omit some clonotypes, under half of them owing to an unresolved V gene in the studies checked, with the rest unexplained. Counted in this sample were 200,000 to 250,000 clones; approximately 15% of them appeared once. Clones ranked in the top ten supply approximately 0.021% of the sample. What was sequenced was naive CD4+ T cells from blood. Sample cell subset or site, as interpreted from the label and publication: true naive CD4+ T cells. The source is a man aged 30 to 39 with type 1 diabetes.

DNA of the CDR3: TGCGCCAGCAGCCAAGGGGGGGGACTAGGATACGAGCAGTACTTC. This encodes CASSQGGGLGYEQYF. The chain uses TRBV4-1 and TRBJ2-7, with TRBD2 matching over 8 bases. V gave up 1 base and J gave up 4 bases; unmatched junction bases: 6. Germline-derived CDR1 and CDR2 are MGHRA and YSYEKL. This CDR3 is built from 15 residues.

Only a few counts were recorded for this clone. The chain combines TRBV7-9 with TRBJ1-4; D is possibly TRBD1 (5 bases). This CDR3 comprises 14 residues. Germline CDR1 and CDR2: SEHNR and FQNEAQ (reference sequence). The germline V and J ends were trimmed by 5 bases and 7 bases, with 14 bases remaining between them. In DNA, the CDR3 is TGTGCCAGCAGCGTCCAGGGTGGCGGTGAAAAACTGTTTTTT. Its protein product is CASSVQGGGEKLFF.

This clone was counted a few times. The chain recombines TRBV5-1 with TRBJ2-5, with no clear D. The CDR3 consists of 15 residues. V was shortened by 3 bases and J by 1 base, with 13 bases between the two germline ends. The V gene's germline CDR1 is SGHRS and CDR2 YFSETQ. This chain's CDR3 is CASSSRVGVQETQYF. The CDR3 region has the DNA TGCGCCAGCAGCTCCCGAGTAGGAGTCCAAGAGACCCAGTACTTC. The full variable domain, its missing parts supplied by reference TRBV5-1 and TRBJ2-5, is KAGVTQTPRYLIKTRGQQVTLSCSPISGHRSVSWYQQTPGQGLQFLFEYFSETQRNKGNFPGRFSGRQFSNSRSEMNVSTLELGDSALYLCASSSRVGVQETQYFGPGTRLLVL.

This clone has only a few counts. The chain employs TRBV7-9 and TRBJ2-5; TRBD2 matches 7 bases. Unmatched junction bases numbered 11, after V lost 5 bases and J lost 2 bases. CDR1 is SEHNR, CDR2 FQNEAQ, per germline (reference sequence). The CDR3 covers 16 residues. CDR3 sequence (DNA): TGTGCCAGCAGCCCCCCAGGCCTAGCGGCTCAAGAGACCCAGTACTTC. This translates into CASSPPGLAAQETQYF.

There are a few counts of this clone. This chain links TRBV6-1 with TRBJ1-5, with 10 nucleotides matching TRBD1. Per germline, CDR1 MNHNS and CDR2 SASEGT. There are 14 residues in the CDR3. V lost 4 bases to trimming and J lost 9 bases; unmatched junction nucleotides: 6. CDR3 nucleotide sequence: TGTGCCAGCAGTGGGGGGACAGGGGTGATGCCCCAGCATTTT. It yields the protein CASSGGTGVMPQHF.

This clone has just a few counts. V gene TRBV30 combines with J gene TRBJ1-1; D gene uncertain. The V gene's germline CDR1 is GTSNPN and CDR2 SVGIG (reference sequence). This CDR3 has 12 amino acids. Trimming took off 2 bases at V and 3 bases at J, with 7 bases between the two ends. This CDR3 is CAWSPSDTEAFF. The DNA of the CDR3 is TGTGCCTGGAGTCCCTCCGACACTGAAGCTTTCTTT.

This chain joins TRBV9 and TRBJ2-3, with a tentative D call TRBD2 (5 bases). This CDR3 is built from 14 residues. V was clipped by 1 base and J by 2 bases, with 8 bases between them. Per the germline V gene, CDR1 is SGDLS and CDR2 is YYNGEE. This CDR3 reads CASSVTGDTDTQYF. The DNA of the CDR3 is TGTGCCAGCAGCGTAACCGGGGACACAGATACGCAGTATTTT.

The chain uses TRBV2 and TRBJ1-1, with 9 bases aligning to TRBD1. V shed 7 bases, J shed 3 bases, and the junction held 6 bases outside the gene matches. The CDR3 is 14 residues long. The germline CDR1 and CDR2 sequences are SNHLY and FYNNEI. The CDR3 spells CASTDRTGDTEAFF. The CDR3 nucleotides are TGTGCCAGCACCGACCGGACAGGGGACACTGAAGCTTTCTTT. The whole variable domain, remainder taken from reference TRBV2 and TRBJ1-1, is EPEVTQTPSHQVTQMGQEVILRCVPISNHLYFYWYRQILGQKVEFLVSFYNNEISEKSEIFDDQFSVERPDGSNFTLKIRSTKLEDSAMYFCASTDRTGDTEAFFGQGTRLTVV.

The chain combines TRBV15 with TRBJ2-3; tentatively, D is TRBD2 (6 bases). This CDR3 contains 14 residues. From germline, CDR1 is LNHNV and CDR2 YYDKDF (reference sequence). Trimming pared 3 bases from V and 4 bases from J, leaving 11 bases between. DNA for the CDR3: TGTGCCACCAGCAGCCGACTAGAGGCAGATACGCAGTATTTT. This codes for CATSSRLEADTQYF.

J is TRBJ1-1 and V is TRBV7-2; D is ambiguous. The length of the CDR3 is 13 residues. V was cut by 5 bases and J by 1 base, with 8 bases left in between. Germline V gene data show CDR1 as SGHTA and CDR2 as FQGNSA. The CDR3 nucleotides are TGTGCCAGCAGCACTGTCACGAACACTGAAGCTTTCTTT. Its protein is CASSTVTNTEAFF. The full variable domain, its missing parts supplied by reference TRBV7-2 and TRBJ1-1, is GAGVSQSPSNKVTEKGKDVELRCDPISGHTALYWYRQSLGQGLEFLIYFQGNSAPDKSGLPSDRFSAERTGGSVSTLTIQRTQQEDSAVYLCASSTVTNTEAFFGQGTRLTVV.

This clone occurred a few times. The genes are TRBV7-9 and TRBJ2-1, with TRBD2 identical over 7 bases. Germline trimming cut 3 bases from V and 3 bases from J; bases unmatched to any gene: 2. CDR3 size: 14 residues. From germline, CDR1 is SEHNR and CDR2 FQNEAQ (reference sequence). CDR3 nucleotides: TGTGCCAGCAGCTTTGCGGGGGACTACAATGAGCAGTTCTTC. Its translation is CASSFAGDYNEQFF.

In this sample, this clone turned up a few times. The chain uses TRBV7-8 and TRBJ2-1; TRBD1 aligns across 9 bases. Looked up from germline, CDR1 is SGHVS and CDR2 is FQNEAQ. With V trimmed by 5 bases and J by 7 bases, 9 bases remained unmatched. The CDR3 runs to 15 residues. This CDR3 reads CASSDMGTGSNEQFF. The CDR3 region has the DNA TGTGCCAGCAGCGACATGGGGACAGGGTCGAATGAGCAGTTCTTC.

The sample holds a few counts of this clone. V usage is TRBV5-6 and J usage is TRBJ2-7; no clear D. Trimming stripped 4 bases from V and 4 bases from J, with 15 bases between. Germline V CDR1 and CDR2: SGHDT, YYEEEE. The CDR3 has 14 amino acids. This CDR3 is CASSIGSGWYEQYF. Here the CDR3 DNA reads TGTGCCAGCAGCATCGGTTCGGGTTGGTACGAGCAGTACTTC.

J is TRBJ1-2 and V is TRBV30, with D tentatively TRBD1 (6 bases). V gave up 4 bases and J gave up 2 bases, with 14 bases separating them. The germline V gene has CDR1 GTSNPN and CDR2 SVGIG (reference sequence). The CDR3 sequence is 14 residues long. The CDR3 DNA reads TGTGCCTGGACCAGAACTGACAGGAACTATGGCTACACCTTC. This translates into CAWTRTDRNYGYTF.

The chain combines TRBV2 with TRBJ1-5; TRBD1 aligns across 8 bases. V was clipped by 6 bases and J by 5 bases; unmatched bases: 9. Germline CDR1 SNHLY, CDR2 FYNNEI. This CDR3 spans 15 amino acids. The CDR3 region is CASSGDRGPHQPQHF. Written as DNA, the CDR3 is TGTGCCAGCAGCGGAGACAGGGGTCCCCATCAGCCCCAGCATTTT.

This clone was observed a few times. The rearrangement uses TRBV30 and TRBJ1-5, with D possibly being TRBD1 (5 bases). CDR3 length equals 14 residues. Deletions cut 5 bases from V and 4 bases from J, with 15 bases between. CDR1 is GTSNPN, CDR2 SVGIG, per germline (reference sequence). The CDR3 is CAWSSAGMNQPQHF. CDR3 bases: TGTGCCTGGTCCTCCGCAGGGATGAATCAGCCCCAGCATTTT.